This TCR beta chain was captured by sequencing in a study of Graves' ophthalmopathy and Graves' hyperthyroidism. In its sample, this clonotype was seen many times. Its cognate antigen is unknown. The CDR3 loop spans 15 amino acids. Germline lookup yields CDR1 SGHTA and CDR2 FQGNSA. V shed 3 bases and J shed 0 bases, with 11 bases lying between them. Transcripts of RNA were the source for amplifying TCR beta CDR3 regions. RT-PCR was first run with HTBI primers, then multiplex PCR in a second round. TCRdb independently ran MiXCR on the multiplex PCR reads; one entry per CDR3 protein. The data show about 390,000 distinct CDR3 sequences, approximately 18% seen once. Study-wide results and caveats: Blood also contained most of the expanded thyroid clonotypes above 0.001 frequency.

Sequencing was done on a sample of peripheral blood. The V call is TRBV7-2, the J call TRBJ1-1, with TRBD1 as a possible D gene (6 bases). This sequence originates from an adult woman with stable Graves' hyperthyroidism. The CDR3 reads CASSFLDSLNTEAFF. The CDR3 DNA reads as TGTGCCAGCAGCTTTTTGGACAGCCTGAACACTGAAGCTTTCTTT.